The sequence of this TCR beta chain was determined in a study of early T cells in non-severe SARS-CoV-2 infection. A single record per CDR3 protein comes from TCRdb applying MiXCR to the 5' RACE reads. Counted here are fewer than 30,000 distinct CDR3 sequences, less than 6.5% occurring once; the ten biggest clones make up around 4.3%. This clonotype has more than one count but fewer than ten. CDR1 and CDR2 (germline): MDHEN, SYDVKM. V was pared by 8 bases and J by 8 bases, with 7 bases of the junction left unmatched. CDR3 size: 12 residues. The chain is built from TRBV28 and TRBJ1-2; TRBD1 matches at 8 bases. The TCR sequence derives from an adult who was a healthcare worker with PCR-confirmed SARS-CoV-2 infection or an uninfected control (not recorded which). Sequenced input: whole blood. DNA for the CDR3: TGTGCCAGCGTTGGACAGGGCAGCGGCTACACCTTC. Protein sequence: CASVGQGSGYTF.